A single sample gave rise to the 22 T cell receptor beta chains below, sequenced in a study of blood T cell repertoires in COVID-19. The method was immunoSEQ multiplex PCR; TCRdb's version includes in-frame clones alone and lacks a portion of them. The table records roughly 59,000 clones, around 83% of them present only once. Input material: peripheral blood. The receptors come from a woman at least 80 years old with acute or convalescent COVID-19.

This chain links TRBV27 with TRBJ1-2, with 8 bases fitting TRBD1. With 2 bases clipped from V and 4 bases from J, the junction kept 9 bases outside the gene matches. Germline CDR1 reads MNHEY; CDR2 reads SMNVEV (reference sequence). There are 16 residues in the CDR3. DNA for the CDR3: TGTGCCAGCAGTTTAGGCCCGGACAGGGCGGCCTATGGCTACACCTTC. It yields the protein CASSLGPDRAAYGYTF.

The chain employs TRBV6-6 and TRBJ1-4; possible D gene TRBD1, 5 bases. Germline CDR1 reads MNHNY; CDR2 reads SVGAGI (reference sequence). The CDR3 is made up of 13 amino acids. V lost 10 bases and J lost 8, with 17 bases in between. This CDR3 is CATRAGLGEKLFF. For the CDR3, the DNA is TGTGCCACCAGGGCGGGGTTAGGAGAAAAACTGTTTTTT.

The CDR3 DNA is TGTGCCAGCAACGAAGGGGGGGGCTATGGCTACACCTTC. Protein: CASNEGGGYGYTF. This rearrangement joins TRBV6-5 to TRBJ1-2; maybe TRBD1 (6 bases). The V end was cut by 7 bases, the J end by 4 bases, with 13 bases between. Germline CDR1 MNHEY, CDR2 SVGAGI. The CDR3 has 13 residues.

The chain recombines TRBV18 with TRBJ2-5, with 14 bases that match TRBD2. V shed 3 bases and J 3 bases; nucleotides not matched to a gene: 3. The CDR3 is 16 amino acids. The germline gives CDR1 KGHSH, CDR2 LQKENI. CDR3 sequence: CASSPRLAGGEETQYF. DNA for the CDR3: TGTGCCAGCTCACCGAGACTAGCGGGGGGGGAAGAGACCCAGTACTTC.

The V gene is TRBV27, the J gene TRBJ1-2, with 9 bases aligning to TRBD1. CDR1 and CDR2 (germline): MNHEY, SMNVEV (reference sequence). V lost 4 bases to trimming and J lost 1 base; unmatched junction nucleotides: 4. The CDR3 consists of 15 residues. CDR3 sequence: CASSSGTGSNYGYTF. CDR3 bases: TGTGCCAGCAGTTCCGGGACAGGGAGTAACTATGGCTACACCTTC.

The J gene is TRBJ2-7, the V gene TRBV5-1, with 12 bases that match TRBD1. Germline CDR1 SGHRS, CDR2 YFSETQ. V shed 4 bases, J shed 6 bases, and the junction held 11 bases outside the gene matches. This CDR3 has 16 residues. The CDR3 coding sequence is TGCGCCAGCAGCCGCACGACGGGACAGGGGGCCCCCGAGCAGTACTTC. Residues: CASSRTTGQGAPEQYF.

This CDR3 reads CASSQARTASGNTIYF. The DNA of the CDR3 is TGTGCCAGCAGCCAAGCGCGGACAGCCTCTGGAAACACCATATATTTT. The V and J genes are TRBV4-2 and TRBJ1-3; maybe TRBD1 (6 bases). The CDR3 is 16 residues long. V shed 1 base and J shed 0 bases, with 10 bases lying between them. Germline values: CDR1 LGHNA, CDR2 YNFKEQ.

This clone showed up just a few times. The V call is TRBV6-5, the J call TRBJ1-5; D is ambiguous. The CDR3 consists of 14 residues. The V gene's germline CDR1 is MNHEY and CDR2 SVGAGI. Trimming pared 8 bases from V and 2 bases from J, leaving 13 bases between. The chain's CDR3 is CASERALGNQPQHF. DNA of the CDR3: TGTGCCAGCGAGAGGGCGTTAGGCAATCAGCCCCAGCATTTT.

The chain joins TRBV7-2 to TRBJ2-7, with TRBD2 matching over 10 bases. J gave up 5 bases and V 4 bases, and 14 bases lay outside the gene matches. The length of the CDR3 is 17 residues. In germline, CDR1 is SGHTA, CDR2 FQGNSA. CDR3 DNA sequence: TGTGCCAGCAGCTATGGGGCCCCGGGACTAGCGTCACACGAGCAGTACTTC. This sequence encodes CASSYGAPGLASHEQYF.

J is TRBJ2-1 and V is TRBV5-1; weak D call: TRBD2 (6 bases). Trimming took off 3 bases at V and 5 bases at J, with 12 bases between the two ends. Looked up from germline, CDR1 is SGHRS and CDR2 is YFSETQ. This CDR3 has 14 residues. DNA for the CDR3: TGCGCCAGCAGCTACCGGGACTCTGACAATGAGCAGTTCTTC. Translated: CASSYRDSDNEQFF.

V gene TRBV19 combines with J gene TRBJ1-6, with TRBD1 matching 12 bases. Germline trimming cut 5 bases from V and 5 bases from J; bases unmatched to any gene: 16. This CDR3 comprises 20 residues. CDR1 and CDR2 from the germline V gene are LNHDA and SQIVND (reference sequence). This CDR3 reads CASSVRKGQGALRNNSPLHF. The CDR3 DNA reads as TGTGCCAGTAGTGTCCGGAAGGGACAGGGGGCTCTGAGGAATAATTCACCCCTCCACTTT.

The J gene is TRBJ1-5, the V gene TRBV6-5; TRBD1 matches 7 bases. V was pared by 6 bases and J by 7 bases, with 6 bases of the junction left unmatched. Germline V gene data show CDR1 as MNHEY and CDR2 as SVGAGI. The length of the CDR3 is 13 residues. CDR3 loop: CASRAGGKQPQHF. DNA of the CDR3: TGTGCCAGCAGGGCAGGGGGGAAGCAGCCCCAGCATTTT.

CDR3 nucleotides: TGCGCCAGCAGAGATACTAGCGGGCTTTCCTACGAGCAGTACTTC. Its translation: CASRDTSGLSYEQYF. The rearrangement uses TRBV4-1 and TRBJ2-7; 9 nucleotides match TRBD2. Germline V gene lookup returns CDR1 MGHRA and CDR2 YSYEKL. Trimming removed 6 bases from V and 1 base from J; junction bases left unmatched: 7. The CDR3 has 15 residues.

The chain carries TRBV5-1 and TRBJ2-3, with D possibly matching TRBD2 (6 bases). Trimming shortened V by 0 bases and J by 3 bases, and 11 bases separated the two germline ends. CDR3 length equals 15 residues. Per germline, CDR1 SGHRS and CDR2 YFSETQ. The CDR3 nucleotides read TGCGCCAGCAGCTTGGATGGAGGGTCGACAGATACGCAGTATTTT. Its protein is CASSLDGGSTDTQYF.

The CDR3 nucleotides are TGTGCCAGCAGCTCACCGCCGCCAGACACCGGGGAGCTGTTTTTT. Translated, it gives CASSSPPPDTGELFF. The gene calls are TRBV7-9 and TRBJ2-2; D uncertain. The germline V gene has CDR1 SEHNR and CDR2 FQNEAQ (reference sequence). V was clipped by 4 bases and J by 3 bases, with 12 bases between them. The CDR3 covers 15 residues.

The chain has TRBV5-4 and TRBJ2-7, with no clear D. This CDR3 spans 13 amino acids. Germline loops: CDR1 SGHNT, CDR2 YYREEE (reference sequence). V was trimmed by 4 bases and J by 4 bases, leaving 12 bases between them. The CDR3 loop is CASSPGSFYEQYF. The CDR3 region has the DNA TGTGCCAGCAGCCCAGGTTCTTTTTACGAGCAGTACTTC.

This chain joins TRBV6-1 and TRBJ1-2; D gene unclear. The CDR3 totals 14 residues. Germline assignment: CDR1 MNHNS and CDR2 SASEGT. V lost 1 base and J 2 bases, leaving 8 bases between the germline ends. The CDR3: CASSEGQANYGYTF. For the CDR3, the DNA is TGTGCCAGCAGTGAAGGGCAGGCAAACTATGGCTACACCTTC.

This chain uses TRBV7-2 with TRBJ2-5; no reliable D call. Germline V gives CDR1 SGHTA, CDR2 FQGNSA. Trimming removed 1 base from V and 4 bases from J, with 13 bases in between. CDR3 length equals 15 residues. CDR3 in DNA: TGTGCCAGCAGCTTAGTTGCCTCAAACGGAGAGACCCAGTACTTC. Its protein is CASSLVASNGETQYF.

The CDR3 DNA is TGTGCCAGCAGTGAAACTTTGGACAGAGGCTACACCTTC. It codes for CASSETLDRGYTF. The J gene is TRBJ1-2, the V gene TRBV2; D is possibly TRBD1 (6 bases). The CDR3 covers 13 residues. V dropped 2 bases and J dropped 8 bases, with 12 bases sitting between them. The V gene's germline CDR1 is SNHLY and CDR2 FYNNEI.

The rearrangement uses TRBV12-3 or TRBV12-4 and TRBJ2-3; D is uncertain. V shed 0 bases and J shed 5 bases, with 6 bases lying between them. The CDR3 extends over 13 amino acids. CDR3 sequence: CASSLALEDTQYF. The DNA for the CDR3 is TGTGCCAGCAGTTTAGCCCTAGAAGATACGCAGTATTTT.

The chain combines TRBV18 with TRBJ2-3, with 9 bases fitting TRBD1. The CDR3 is made up of 15 amino acids. Germline-derived CDR1 and CDR2 are KGHSH and LQKENI. Trimming at V came to 2 bases and at J to 2 bases, leaving 2 bases not matched to a gene. CDR3 coding DNA: TGTGCCAGCTCACCAGGACAGGGGATCACAGATACGCAGTATTTT. The encoded protein is CASSPGQGITDTQYF.

The chain links TRBV28 to TRBJ2-7; TRBD2 agrees at 7 bases. V shed 4 bases and J 6 bases; nucleotides not matched to a gene: 9. Germline lookup yields CDR1 MDHEN and CDR2 SYDVKM. There are 14 residues in the CDR3. DNA of the CDR3: TGTGCCAGCAGTTACTGGCGGGGAGGGGCCGAGCAGTACTTC. It encodes CASSYWRGGAEQYF. Filled out from reference TRBV28 and TRBJ2-7, the complete variable domain reads DVKVTQSSRYLVKRTGEKVFLECVQDMDHENMFWYRQDPGLGLRLIYFSYDVKMKEKGDIPEGYSVSREKKERFSLILESASTNQTSMYLCASSYWRGGAEQYFGPGTRLTVT.